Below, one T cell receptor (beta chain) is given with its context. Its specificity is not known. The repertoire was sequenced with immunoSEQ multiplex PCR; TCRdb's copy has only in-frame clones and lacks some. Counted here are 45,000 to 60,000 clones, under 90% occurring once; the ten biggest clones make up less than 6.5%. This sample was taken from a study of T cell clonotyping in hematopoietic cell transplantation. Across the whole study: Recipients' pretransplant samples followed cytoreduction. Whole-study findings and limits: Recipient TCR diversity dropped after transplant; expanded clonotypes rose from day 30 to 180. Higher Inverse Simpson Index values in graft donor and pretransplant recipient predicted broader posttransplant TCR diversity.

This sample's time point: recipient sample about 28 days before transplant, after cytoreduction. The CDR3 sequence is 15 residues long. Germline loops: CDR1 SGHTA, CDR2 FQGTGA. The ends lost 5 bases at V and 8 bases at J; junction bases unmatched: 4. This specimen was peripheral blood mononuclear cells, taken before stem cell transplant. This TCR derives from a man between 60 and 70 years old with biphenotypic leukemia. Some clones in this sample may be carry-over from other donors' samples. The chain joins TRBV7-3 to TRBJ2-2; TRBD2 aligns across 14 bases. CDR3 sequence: CASSLRTSGRGELFF. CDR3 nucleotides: TGTGCCAGCAGCCTCCGGACTAGCGGGAGGGGGGAGCTGTTTTTT.